These 10 T cell receptor beta chains originate from one sample sequenced in a study of early T cells in non-severe SARS-CoV-2 infection. Each CDR3 protein is one row after TCRdb ran MiXCR on the 5' RACE reads. This table holds more than 85,000 distinct CDR3 sequences, 10% to 15% found once. The sequences come from whole blood, collected at baseline. All receptors come from an adult who was a healthcare worker with PCR-confirmed SARS-CoV-2 infection or an uninfected control (not recorded which).

This clonotype was found a few times. The DNA of the CDR3 is TGTGCCTGGAGCTTACAGGGGGCCAGCTCCTACAATGAGCAGTTCTTC. Protein: CAWSLQGASSYNEQFF. The gene calls are TRBV30 and TRBJ2-1, with TRBD1 identical over 9 bases. The CDR3 length is 16 residues. The germline CDR1 and CDR2 sequences are GTSNPN and SVGIG (reference sequence). V trimming: 3 bases; J trimming: 0 bases; junction bases outside the gene matches: 6.

This clonotype appeared a few times. The chain carries TRBV7-2 and TRBJ2-3; tentative D call: TRBD2 (7 bases). Germline CDR1 and CDR2: SGHTA and FQGNSA. The length of the CDR3 is 14 residues. Trimming removed 5 bases at V and 6 bases at J, with 15 bases between. The CDR3 DNA reads TGTGCCAGCAGCCTGACGGGGGGCCTGGATACGCAGTATTTT. This encodes CASSLTGGLDTQYF.

The chain couples TRBV20-1 to TRBJ2-1; no clear D. CDR1 is DFQATT, CDR2 SNEGSKA, per germline (reference sequence). The ends were cut back, 1 base at V and 3 bases at J, with 16 bases in the middle. There are 16 residues in the CDR3. This chain's CDR3 is CSARVAGDANYNEQFF. In DNA form, the CDR3 reads TGCAGTGCTAGAGTGGCAGGTGACGCCAACTACAATGAGCAGTTCTTC.

This clonotype was detected ten times or more. V gene TRBV28 combines with J gene TRBJ2-1, with 11 bases matching TRBD2. V lost 10 bases to trimming and J lost 8 bases; unmatched junction nucleotides: 7. From germline, CDR1 is MDHEN and CDR2 SYDVKM. This CDR3 comprises 13 residues. CDR3 residues: CATLAGGMDEQFF. The CDR3 DNA reads TGTGCCACCTTAGCGGGAGGGATGGATGAGCAGTTCTTC. The entire variable domain, with the rest obtained from reference TRBV28 and TRBJ2-1, is as follows: DVKVTQSSRYLVKRTGEKVFLECVQDMDHENMFWYRQDPGLGLRLIYFSYDVKMKEKGDIPEGYSVSREKKERFSLILESASTNQTSMYLCATLAGGMDEQFFGPGTRLTVL.

This clonotype was observed a handful of times. V usage is TRBV28 and J usage is TRBJ2-1; D is ambiguous. The V gene's germline CDR1 is MDHEN and CDR2 SYDVKM. The CDR3 totals 13 residues. Trimming pared 1 base from V and 5 bases from J, leaving 6 bases between. CDR3 nucleotide sequence: TGTGCCAGCAGTTTATCCTCGAACAATGAGCAGTTCTTC. Translated: CASSLSSNNEQFF.

A few counts support this clonotype. The rearrangement uses TRBV6-1 and TRBJ2-4, with D possibly matching TRBD2 (6 bases). Trimming left V 0 bases short and J 6 bases short, with 6 bases between. This CDR3 has 13 amino acids. Germline lookup yields CDR1 MNHNS and CDR2 SASEGT. CDR3 amino acids: CASSEAGGNIQYF. DNA of the CDR3: TGTGCCAGCAGTGAAGCGGGGGGAAACATTCAGTACTTC.

V is TRBV28 and J is TRBJ2-7; D is unresolved. The germline gives CDR1 MDHEN, CDR2 SYDVKM. Trimming left V 2 bases short and J 3 bases short, with 5 bases between. This CDR3 has 12 amino acids. CDR3 DNA sequence: TGTGCCAGCAGTTTAACGCGCTACGAGCAGTACTTC. Translating gives CASSLTRYEQYF.

This clonotype turned up a few times. The chain has TRBV7-9 and TRBJ1-2, with a possible D match to TRBD1 (5 bases). This CDR3 comprises 13 residues. V lost 5 bases and J lost 2, with 9 bases in between. CDR1 is SEHNR, CDR2 FQNEAQ, per germline (reference sequence). In DNA, the CDR3 is TGTGCCAGCAGCAAGGGGACCAACTATGGCTACACCTTC. This sequence encodes CASSKGTNYGYTF.

This clonotype was seen many times. This rearrangement joins TRBV12-3 or TRBV12-4 to TRBJ2-1; TRBD2 matches 15 bases. The V and J ends lost 5 bases and 2 bases, in that order; junction bases with no gene match: 10. There are 19 residues in the CDR3. The CDR3 coding sequence is TGTGCCAGCAGTCCCGGACTAGCGGGAGGGCGGGGAGCCTACAATGAGCAGTTCTTC. It is translated as CASSPGLAGGRGAYNEQFF.

The V and J genes are TRBV2 and TRBJ1-4; D remains unclear. The CDR3 covers 15 residues. Between the trimmed V and J ends, which lost 8 bases and 6 bases, there was a span of 19 bases. Per the germline V gene, CDR1 is SNHLY and CDR2 is FYNNEI. In DNA, the CDR3 is TGTGCCAGCGGCCCCCGGGCCGCGGGCGATGAAAAACTGTTTTTT. This gives the protein CASGPRAAGDEKLFF.